This entry lists 9 T cell receptor beta chains sequenced from one sample in a study of cytomegalovirus exposure and HLA in healthy donors. The PCR ran on 60 Vbeta and 13 Jbeta primers. Sequencing was performed with immunoSEQ multiplex PCR; in TCRdb, only in-frame clones are kept and a portion is missing. The top ten hold 11% of the sample, which has 110,000 or so clones, approximately 74% seen once. Input material: PBMCs. Every receptor here comes from a woman aged 45 to 65 in good health and CMV-seropositive.

This clone was observed once. The rearrangement uses TRBV7-2 and TRBJ2-7; a possible D gene is TRBD2 (5 bases). Germline CDR1 and CDR2: SGHTA and FQGNSA. CDR3 length: 13 residues. The V end lost 3 bases, the J end lost 6 bases, and 12 bases lay between the germline ends. CDR3 sequence (DNA): TGTGCCAGCAGCTTGGGAGTAACACGCGAGCAGTACTTC. Its protein is CASSLGVTREQYF.

In this sample, this clone turned up once. This rearrangement joins TRBV18 to TRBJ2-5; D is uncertain. CDR1 and CDR2 (germline): KGHSH, LQKENI. The CDR3 sequence is 17 residues long. V lost 6 bases and J 3 bases, leaving 23 bases between the germline ends. CDR3 protein: CASSPLMTPNVEETQYF. CDR3 sequence (DNA): TGTGCCAGCTCGCCATTAATGACACCAAACGTAGAAGAGACCCAGTACTTC.

The J gene is TRBJ2-3, the V gene TRBV7-6; 9 bases match TRBD1. Trimming at V came to 1 base and at J to 3 bases, leaving 2 bases not matched to a gene. Germline V gene data show CDR1 as SGHVS and CDR2 as FNYEAQ. The CDR3 covers 15 residues. The CDR3 loop is CASSLGQGETDTQYF. Written as DNA, the CDR3 is TGTGCCAGCAGCTTAGGACAGGGGGAGACAGATACGCAGTATTTT. Together with reference TRBV7-6 and TRBJ2-3, the CDR3 gives the full variable domain: GAGVSQSPRYKVTKRGQDVALRCDPISGHVSLYWYRQALGQGPEFLTYFNYEAQQDKSGLPNDRFSAERPEGSISTLTIQRTEQRDSAMYRCASSLGQGETDTQYFGPGTRLTVL.

The chain uses TRBV5-7 and TRBJ2-1; 7 bases are shared with TRBD1. TRBV5-7 is filed as an ORF, its function uncertain. The CDR3 is made up of 17 amino acids. V dropped 4 bases and J dropped 7; count of bases not matched to a gene: 17. DNA for the CDR3: TGTGCCAGCAGCCTGGTCGACCGCAGGGGGTCCTTGAATGAGCAGTTCTTC. Translated, it gives CASSLVDRRGSLNEQFF.

This clone has more than one count but fewer than ten. The chain has TRBV7-2 and TRBJ2-7, with unresolved D. CDR3 size: 13 residues. V lost 5 bases, J lost 7 bases, and 15 bases lay in between. Germline assignment: CDR1 SGHTA and CDR2 FQGNSA. CDR3 in amino acids: CASSPTTTREQYF. In nucleotides, the CDR3 is TGTGCCAGCAGCCCAACGACAACAAGGGAGCAGTACTTC.

There are a few counts of this clone. The chain is built from TRBV7-9 and TRBJ1-1; 8 bases align to TRBD1. CDR3 length: 14 amino acids. V lost 5 bases and J lost 4; bases outside the gene matches: 6. Germline CDR1 SEHNR, CDR2 FQNEAQ (reference sequence). CDR3 nucleotides: TGTGCCAGCAGCCCCGACAGGGGAGGCACTGAAGCTTTCTTT. Translated: CASSPDRGGTEAFF. The variable domain in full, completed from reference TRBV7-9 and TRBJ1-1, reads DTGVSQNPRHKITKRGQNVTFRCDPISEHNRLYWYRQTLGQGPEFLTYFQNEAQLEKSRLLSDRFSAERPKGSFSTLEIQRTEQGDSAMYLCASSPDRGGTEAFFGQGTRLTVV.

This clone was seen once. The chain joins TRBV30 to TRBJ2-5, with 8 bases aligning to TRBD1. Matching the DNA end better, TRBJ2-7 makes the J call doubtful. Looked up from germline, CDR1 is GTSNPN and CDR2 is SVGIG (reference sequence). CDR3 size: 13 residues. The CDR3 is CAWGTGLSYEQYF. The CDR3 DNA reads as TGTGCCTGGGGGACAGGACTATCCTACGAGCAGTACTTC.

The chain links TRBV19 to TRBJ2-1; 11 bases agree with TRBD1. V lost 7 bases to trimming and J lost 9 bases; unmatched junction nucleotides: 8. Germline-derived CDR1 and CDR2 are LNHDA and SQIVND (reference sequence). The CDR3 consists of 14 residues. CDR3 sequence (DNA): TGTGCCAGTAATACGGGACAGGGGGGTCCTGAGCAGTTCTTC. It codes for CASNTGQGGPEQFF.

The CDR3 coding sequence is TGCGCCAGCAGCTTGAAGGTTGCGGGACAAGAGACCCAGTACTTC. Its translation: CASSLKVAGQETQYF. V and J are TRBV5-1 and TRBJ2-5; weak D call: TRBD2 (6 bases). Germline V CDR1 and CDR2: SGHRS, YFSETQ. The CDR3 runs 15 residues. With 1 base removed from V and 2 bases from J, the gap between germline ends came to 12 bases.